The rows below give T cell receptor beta chains drawn from one sample of a study of T cell repertoires in cytomegalovirus infection. TCRdb reprocessed the reads with MiXCR, giving one entry per CDR3 protein. The table lists about 260,000 distinct CDR3 sequences, roughly 13% of them singletons. Material: PBMCs. The receptors shown here come from a human donor in good health (CMV status not recorded). Some clones in this sample may be carry-over from other donors' samples. Each CDR3 is given without its conserved first and last residue.

J gene | V gene | CDR3 protein
TRBJ1-1 | TRBV7-9 | ASSFLGAGGGEAF
TRBJ2-3 | TRBV24-1 | ATSDLRDRAYTQY
TRBJ2-1 | TRBV12-3/TRBV12-4 | ASSLSTSGRNEQF
TRBJ2-3 | TRBV15 | ATSRDKDERAYTDTQY
TRBJ1-3 | TRBV7-2 | ASLSGNTIY
TRBJ1-2 | TRBV5-8 | ASSQGQGNYGYT
TRBJ2-1 | TRBV7-9 | ASSLQGPYNEQF
TRBJ2-3 | TRBV7-2 | ASSLGTGEY
TRBJ2-7 | TRBV28 | ASTPPRRGFSAYEQY
TRBJ2-7 | TRBV6-5 | ASRLTGYPYEQY
TRBJ2-3 | TRBV29-1 | SVPPSGGVTDTQY
TRBJ1-5 | TRBV28 | ASSRPDRRNQPQH
TRBJ2-3 | TRBV7-6 | ASSLRDRVTDTQY
TRBJ2-1 | TRBV7-6 | ASSLALGTGIYNEQF
TRBJ1-3 | TRBV7-2 | ASSTTGTAGNTIY
TRBJ2-4 | TRBV7-3 | ASYNRGTKNIQY
TRBJ1-2 | TRBV29-1 | SVGVSGANYGYT
TRBJ1-5 | TRBV7-2 | ASSLGGVQPQH
TRBJ1-2 | TRBV5-5 | ASSLRLIPGGYT
TRBJ2-5 | TRBV7-2 | ASSLRGRAVETQY
TRBJ2-5 | TRBV9 | ASSGGTEETQY
TRBJ2-3 | TRBV7-2 | ASSLDEVSDTQY
TRBJ1-5 | TRBV27 | ASRPGTGNQPQH
TRBJ2-1 | TRBV7-2 | ASSPGPRRVDEQF
TRBJ2-1 | TRBV29-1 | SAEGTSGKIYNEQF
TRBJ2-3 | TRBV29-1 | SVLGAGGQNTQY
TRBJ2-2 | TRBV4-1 | ASTPVEVNTGELF
TRBJ2-6 | TRBV7-8 | ASRRDRLSGANVLT
TRBJ2-7 | TRBV7-9 | ASSREGGYEQY
TRBJ2-3 | TRBV5-4 | ASSPSPDITDTQY
TRBJ1-2 | TRBV7-2 | ASSGWDRGPRGYT
TRBJ1-1 | TRBV14 | ASSRGASEAF
TRBJ1-1 | TRBV5-6 | ASSFTGSQGTNEAF
TRBJ2-5 | TRBV7-8 | ASSFSRDRVDQETQY
TRBJ2-1 | TRBV11-2 | ASSLDVFETQDEQF
TRBJ1-5 | TRBV28 | ASSLDNNQPQH
TRBJ1-2 | TRBV27 | ASSSLGGPSYGYT
TRBJ1-1 | TRBV5-1 | ASSLVAGQGRGEAF
TRBJ1-5 | TRBV5-3 | ARSRRNSNQPQH
TRBJ1-1 | TRBV7-9 | ASSDAGGGITEAF
TRBJ2-3 | TRBV6-5 | ASRAAGGYTDTQY
TRBJ2-2 | TRBV14 | ASSQDKDLNTGELF
TRBJ2-5 | TRBV19 | ASKGGLAVGQTQY
TRBJ2-7 | TRBV6-6 | ASGGSTSYEQY
TRBJ2-2 | TRBV4-1 | ASSQEAPSLTGELF
TRBJ2-1 | TRBV7-2 | ASSRTSYNEQF
TRBJ2-6 | TRBV5-1 | ASSLEGVGANVLT
TRBJ1-1 | TRBV28 | ASSYRWGQVTEAF
TRBJ1-2 | TRBV28 | ASSLSGVNYGYGYT